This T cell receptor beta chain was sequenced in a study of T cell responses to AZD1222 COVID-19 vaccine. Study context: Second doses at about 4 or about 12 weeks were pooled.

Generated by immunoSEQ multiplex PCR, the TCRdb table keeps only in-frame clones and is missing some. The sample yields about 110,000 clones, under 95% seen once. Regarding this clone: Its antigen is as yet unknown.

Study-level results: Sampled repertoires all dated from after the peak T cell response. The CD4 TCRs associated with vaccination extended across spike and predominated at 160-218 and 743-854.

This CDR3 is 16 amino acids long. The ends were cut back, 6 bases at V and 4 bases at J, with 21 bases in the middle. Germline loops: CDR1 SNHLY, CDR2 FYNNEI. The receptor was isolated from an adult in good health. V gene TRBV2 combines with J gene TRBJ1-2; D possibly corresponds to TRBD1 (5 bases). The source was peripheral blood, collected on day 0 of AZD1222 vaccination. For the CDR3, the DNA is TGTGCCAGCAGGGCGACAGTCCTTACACATACCTATGGCTACACCTTC. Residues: CASRATVLTHTYGYTF.